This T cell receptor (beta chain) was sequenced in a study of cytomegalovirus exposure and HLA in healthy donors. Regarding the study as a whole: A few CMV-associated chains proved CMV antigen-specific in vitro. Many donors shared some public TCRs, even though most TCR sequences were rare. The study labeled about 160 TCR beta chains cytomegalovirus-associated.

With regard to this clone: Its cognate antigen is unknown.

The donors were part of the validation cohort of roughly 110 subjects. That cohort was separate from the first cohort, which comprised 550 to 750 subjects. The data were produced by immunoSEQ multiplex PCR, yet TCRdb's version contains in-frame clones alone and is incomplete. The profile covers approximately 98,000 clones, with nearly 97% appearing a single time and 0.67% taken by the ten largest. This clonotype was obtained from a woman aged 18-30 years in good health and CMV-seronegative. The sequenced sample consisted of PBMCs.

The CDR3 coding sequence is TGTGCCAGCAGCCCCACGGGGACAGGGCGCGGCTACACCTTC. Its protein product is CASSPTGTGRGYTF. This sequence joins TRBV7-8 and TRBJ1-2, with 9 bases that match TRBD1. J gave up 8 bases and V 5 bases, and 9 bases lay outside the gene matches. The V gene's germline CDR1 is SGHVS and CDR2 FQNEAQ. CDR3 size: 14 residues. Based on the CDR3 plus reference TRBV7-8 and TRBJ1-2, the full variable domain is GAGVSQSPRYKVAKRGQDVALRCDPISGHVSLFWYQQALGQGPEFLTYFQNEAQLDKSGLPSDRFFAERPEGSVSTLKIQRTQQEDSAVYLCASSPTGTGRGYTFGSGTRLTVV.